This TCR beta chain was observed in a study of CD8+CD57+ T cells in acquired aplastic anemia. Study conclusions and caveats: No significant patient-versus-control difference appeared in CD8+ Simpson's diversity.

The CDR3 is made up of 15 amino acids. Trimming pared 0 bases from V and 6 bases from J, leaving 12 bases between. The V gene's germline CDR1 is PRHDT and CDR2 FYEKMQ (reference sequence). Using genomic DNA as the template, TCR beta VDJ and CDR3 profiling was carried out. TCRdb analysed the reads with MiXCR anew, one entry per CDR3 protein. The sample includes about 420,000 distinct CDR3 sequences, 55% to 70% of them seen just once. Comment on this clonotype: Its antigen remains unidentified.

The chain has TRBV13 and TRBJ1-5; TRBD1 might be the D (5 bases). The sequencing sample was made of sorted CD4+, CD8+, or CD8+CD57+ T cells (not recorded which) from PBMCs. The sequence was collected from a human donor in good health, serving as a control. The CDR3 reads CASSLGRGGLQPQHF. CDR3 nucleotide sequence: TGTGCCAGCAGCTTAGGGAGGGGCGGGCTTCAGCCCCAGCATTTT.